This T cell receptor (beta chain) derives from a study of blood T cell repertoires in COVID-19. Assay: immunoSEQ multiplex PCR; the TCRdb copy retains only in-frame clones and omits some. The data hold over 90,000 clones, with around 80% observed a single time. This clone was seen a handful of times. V shed 4 bases, J shed 7 bases, and the junction held 5 bases outside the gene matches. From germline, CDR1 is MDHEN and CDR2 SYDVKM. The CDR3 has 15 residues. The sequence was collected from a man aged 50-59 years with active or convalescent COVID-19. Sequenced: peripheral blood. V usage is TRBV28 and J usage is TRBJ1-6, with 9 bases identical to TRBD1. The CDR3 nucleotides are TGTGCCAGCAGTTCCTCGGGACAGGGAAATTCACCCCTCCACTTT. Its protein product is CASSSSGQGNSPLHF.